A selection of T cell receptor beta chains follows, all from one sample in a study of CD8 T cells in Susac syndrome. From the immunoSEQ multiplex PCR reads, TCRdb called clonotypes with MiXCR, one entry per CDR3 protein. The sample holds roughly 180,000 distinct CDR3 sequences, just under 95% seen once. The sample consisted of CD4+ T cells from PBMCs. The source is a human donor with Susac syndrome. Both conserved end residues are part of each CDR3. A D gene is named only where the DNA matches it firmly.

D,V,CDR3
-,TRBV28,CASSLIWQGKEQYF
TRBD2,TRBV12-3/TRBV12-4,CASRLAGDRDTQYF
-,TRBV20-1,CSARSGTFTSTDTQYF
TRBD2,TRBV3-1,CASSQEWASGGAYNEQFF
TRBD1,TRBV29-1,CSVTGQARPAAFF
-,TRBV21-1,CASSKSARGGRGELFF
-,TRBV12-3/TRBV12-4,CASSLETSGNEKLFF
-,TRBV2,CASRITRSYGEQYF
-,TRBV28,CASIHHVSSGNTIYF
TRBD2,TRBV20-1,CSALTSGDIHTQYF
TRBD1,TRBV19,CASSLQGADIQYF
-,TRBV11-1,CASSFGRANEKLFF
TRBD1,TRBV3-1,CASSQRDRALLSSGANVLTF
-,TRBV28,CASTRRAGANVLTF
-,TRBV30,CAWSVWLATPDNEQFF
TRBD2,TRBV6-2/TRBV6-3,CASSYSAGGTDTQYF
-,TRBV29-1,CSVRRFGGKTQYF
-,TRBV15,CATSREIGIYNEQFF
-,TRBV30,CAWRGTLPDTQYF
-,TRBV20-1,CSASRYPEAFF
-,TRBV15,CATSSESRADTQYF
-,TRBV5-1,CASSSQDTGELFF
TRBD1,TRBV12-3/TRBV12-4,CASSPRQGLTDTQYF
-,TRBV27,CASSLGQSYGYTF
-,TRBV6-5,CASVSQPLHF
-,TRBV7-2,CASSLDPEERAFF
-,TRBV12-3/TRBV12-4,CASSLGRGRGMNTEAFF
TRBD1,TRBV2,CASSLTGNSYEQYF
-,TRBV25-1,CASALGDHDQFF
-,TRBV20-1,CSASQGTTNEKLFF
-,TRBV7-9,CASSLNSDQPQHF
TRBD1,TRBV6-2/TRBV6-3,CASRMTGVKPQHF
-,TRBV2,CASRPGGPYYEQYF
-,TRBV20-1,CSAQRGQETQYF
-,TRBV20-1,CSARDTTGRDTQYF
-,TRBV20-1,CSATPPLGGNTEAFF
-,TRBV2,CASSPGRWNTGELFF
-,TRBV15,CATSRAGGEQFF
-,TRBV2,CASSEEGRLRGYTF
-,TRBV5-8,CASSLLNYYGYTF
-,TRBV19,CASSVASGNTEAFF
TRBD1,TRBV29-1,CSVRRDRRNNEQFF
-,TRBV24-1,CASEEANTGELFF
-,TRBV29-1,CSVEGALNTEAFF
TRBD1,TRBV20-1,CSARIRGSSYNSPLHF